This is a list of T cell receptor beta chains from one sample in a study of cytomegalovirus exposure and HLA in healthy donors. Assay used: immunoSEQ multiplex PCR; TCRdb lists only in-frame clones, some missing. The sample records about 35,000 clones, around three quarters being singletons. The sequenced sample consisted of PBMCs. All receptors come from a male donor in good health and CMV-seronegative. Each CDR3 is given with its conserved first and last residue.

>TRBJ1-6|TRBV11-2
CASSLIRDPRKFNSPLHF
>TRBJ2-1|TRBV5-1
CASRSLKGGYNEQFF
>TRBJ2-1|TRBV5-6
CASSLGGINEQFF
>TRBJ2-7|TRBV11-2
CASSLDRGPYEQYF
>TRBJ1-1|TRBV30
CAWDRGATEAFF
>TRBJ1-1|TRBV29-1
CSVSGTGAEAFF
>TRBJ1-2|TRBV18
CASSRNDRDPYGYTF
>TRBJ1-4|TRBV27
CASPGTGKYEKLFF
>TRBJ2-7|TRBV18
CASSPPRGQGGYEQYF
>TRBJ2-5|TRBV27
CASSWTYQETQYF
>TRBJ2-7|TRBV2
CASSEDRSLAYEQYF
>TRBJ1-4|TRBV30
CAEGTGVDEKLFF
>TRBJ2-1|TRBV7-6
CASSLLISGDEQFF
>TRBJ2-2|TRBV7-9
CASSSLDRLHATGELFF
>TRBJ1-2|TRBV5-6
CASRRTGAGFRYGYTF
>TRBJ1-2|TRBV23-1
CASRDDRANHGYTF
>TRBJ2-7|TRBV19
CASSRGGIRSHEQYF
>TRBJ2-1|TRBV4-2
CASSQDGLAGRSSYNEQFF
>TRBJ1-1|TRBV4-1
CASSQDPGPTEAFF
>TRBJ2-7|TRBV9
CASSGGPTRFCEQYF
>TRBJ2-7|TRBV6-6
CASSYPDSGGAYEQYF
>TRBJ1-1|TRBV19
CASSIDQGLNTEAFF
>TRBJ1-4|TRBV19
CASSMDDRGKEKLFF
>TRBJ1-1|TRBV7-3
CASSLCQGQGAWWTEAFF